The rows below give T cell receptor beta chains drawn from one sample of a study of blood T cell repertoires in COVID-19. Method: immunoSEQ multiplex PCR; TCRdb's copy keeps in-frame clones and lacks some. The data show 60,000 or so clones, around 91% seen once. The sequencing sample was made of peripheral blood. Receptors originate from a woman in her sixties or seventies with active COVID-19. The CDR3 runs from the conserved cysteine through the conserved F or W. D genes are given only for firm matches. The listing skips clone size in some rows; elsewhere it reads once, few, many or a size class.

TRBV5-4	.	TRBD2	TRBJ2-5	CASSQPGLAGAVETQYF	TGTGCCAGCAGCCAGCCGGGACTAGCGGGGGCGGTGGAGACCCAGTACTTC
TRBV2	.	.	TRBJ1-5	CASSADRWPQHF	TGTGCCAGCAGCGCCGATCGGTGGCCCCAGCATTTT
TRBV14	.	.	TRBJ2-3	CASTSGREWNTQYF	TGTGCCAGCACCTCCGGCCGGGAGTGGAATACGCAGTATTTT
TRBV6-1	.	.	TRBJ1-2	CASSFTGGYTF	TGTGCCAGCAGTTTTACAGGGGGCTACACCTTC
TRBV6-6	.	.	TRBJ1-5	CASRRQEYSNQPQHF	TGTGCCAGCAGAAGACAGGAGTATAGCAATCAGCCCCAGCATTTT
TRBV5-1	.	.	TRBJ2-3	CASKGAAPSTDTQYF	TGCGCCAGCAAAGGGGCAGCTCCTAGCACAGATACGCAGTATTTT
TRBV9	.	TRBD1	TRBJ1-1	CASSAGQGVITEAFF	TGTGCCAGCAGCGCCGGACAGGGGGTAATCACTGAAGCTTTCTTT
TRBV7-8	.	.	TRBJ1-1	CASSLATDTASAFF	TGTGCCAGCAGCTTAGCCACCGACACAGCATCAGCTTTCTTT
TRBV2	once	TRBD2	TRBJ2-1	CASSDQGLAGDYNEQFF	TGTGCCAGCAGTGATCAAGGACTAGCGGGGGACTACAATGAGCAGTTCTTC
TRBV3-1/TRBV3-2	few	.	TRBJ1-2	CASSQPTGAYGYTF	TGTGCCAGCAGCCAACCCACAGGCGCCTATGGCTACACCTTC
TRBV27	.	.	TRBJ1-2	CASSLRALGGGGYTF	TGTGCCAGCAGTCTCCGGGCCCTGGGAGGGGGTGGCTACACCTTC
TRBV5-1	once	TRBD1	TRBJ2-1	CASSQTGEPYNEQFF	TGCGCCAGCAGCCAGACAGGGGAACCCTACAATGAGCAGTTCTTC
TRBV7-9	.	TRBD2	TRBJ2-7	CASTGRTSGSYEQYF	TGTGCCAGCACCGGTAGGACTAGCGGCTCCTACGAGCAGTACTTC
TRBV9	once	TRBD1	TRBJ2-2	CASSPQGATGELFF	TGTGCCAGCAGCCCACAGGGGGCGACCGGGGAGCTGTTTTTT
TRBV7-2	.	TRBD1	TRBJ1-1	CASSPLDRRDREAFF	TGTGCCAGCAGCCCACTGGACAGACGGGACAGGGAAGCTTTCTTT
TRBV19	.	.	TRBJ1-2	CASSMGRDYGYTF	TGTGCCAGTAGTATGGGCAGGGACTATGGCTACACCTTC
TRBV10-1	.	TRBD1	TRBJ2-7	CASSWDREYEQYF	TGCGCCAGCAGTTGGGACAGGGAATACGAGCAGTACTTC
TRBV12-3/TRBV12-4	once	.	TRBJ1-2	CASSFYTGYGYTF	TGTGCCAGCAGTTTTTACACAGGCTATGGCTACACCTTC
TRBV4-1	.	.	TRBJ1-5	CASSQVGERQPQHF	TGCGCCAGCAGCCAAGTCGGGGAACGGCAGCCCCAGCATTTT
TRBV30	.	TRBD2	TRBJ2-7	CACHPGGYEQYF	TGTGCCTGCCACCCGGGGGGCTACGAGCAGTACTTC
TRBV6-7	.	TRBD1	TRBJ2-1	CASSSDGTGSNFTYNEQFF	TGTGCCAGCAGCAGTGACGGGACAGGGTCTAACTTCACCTACAATGAGCAGTTCTTC
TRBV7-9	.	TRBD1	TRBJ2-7	CASSLRDRVERQYF	TGTGCCAGCAGCCTCCGGGACAGGGTAGAAAGGCAGTACTTC
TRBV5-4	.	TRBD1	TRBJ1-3	CASSLGQDSGNTIYF	TGTGCCAGCAGCTTAGGACAGGACTCTGGAAACACCATATATTTT
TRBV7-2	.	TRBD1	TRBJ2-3	CASSPRRGCGGQATDTQYF	TGTGCCAGCAGTCCTAGACGGGGGTGTGGGGGACAGGCCACAGATACGCAGTATTTT
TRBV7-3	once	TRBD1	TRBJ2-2	CASRSGTGNTGELFF	TGTGCCAGCAGATCAGGGACAGGGAACACCGGGGAGCTGTTTTTT
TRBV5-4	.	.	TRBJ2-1	CASSLDSNEQFF	TGTGCCAGCAGCTTGGACAGCAATGAGCAGTTCTTC
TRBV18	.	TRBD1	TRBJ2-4	CASSLGRQGADYF	TGTGCCAGCTCACTGGGCCGACAGGGGGCGGATTACTTC
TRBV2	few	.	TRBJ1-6	CASSEWSQGFSSPLHF	TGTGCCAGCAGTGAATGGAGTCAGGGTTTTAGTTCACCCCTCCACTTT
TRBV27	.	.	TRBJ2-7	CASSWKGGGEQYF	TGTGCCAGCAGTTGGAAGGGAGGAGGCGAGCAGTACTTC
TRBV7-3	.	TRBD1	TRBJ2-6	CASSFPTGAGANVLTF	TGTGCCAGCAGCTTCCCGACAGGGGCAGGGGCCAACGTCCTGACTTTC
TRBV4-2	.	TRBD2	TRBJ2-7	CASSQGRMGLDIHEQYF	TGTGCCAGCAGCCAAGGGAGAATGGGACTAGACATTCACGAGCAGTACTTC
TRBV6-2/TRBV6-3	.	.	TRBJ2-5	CASSYQLGASQETQYF	TGTGCCAGCAGTTATCAGCTGGGGGCAAGCCAAGAGACCCAGTACTTC
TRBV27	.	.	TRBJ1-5	CASRFGGTSNQPQHF	TGTGCCAGCAGGTTCGGGGGAACCAGCAATCAGCCCCAGCATTTT
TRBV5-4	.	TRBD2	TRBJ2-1	CASRVASGGSGEQFF	TGTGCCAGCAGGGTGGCTAGCGGGGGGTCGGGTGAGCAGTTCTTC
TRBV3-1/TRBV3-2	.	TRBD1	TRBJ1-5	CASSPTGGSNQPQHF	TGTGCCAGCAGCCCGACAGGGGGAAGCAATCAGCCCCAGCATTTT
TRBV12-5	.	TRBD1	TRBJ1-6	CASGLVLKDRGPWRDSPLHF	TGTGCTAGTGGTTTGGTACTTAAGGACAGGGGGCCCTGGCGTGATTCACCCCTCCACTTT
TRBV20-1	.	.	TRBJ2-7	CSARRYYEQYF	TGCAGTGCTAGGAGATACTACGAGCAGTACTTC
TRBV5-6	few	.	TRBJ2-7	CASSLPQGKSYEQYF	TGTGCCAGCAGCTTGCCCCAGGGTAAGAGCTACGAGCAGTACTTC
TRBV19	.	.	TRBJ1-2	CASSIRGSDGYTF	TGTGCCAGTAGTATTAGGGGAAGCGATGGCTACACCTTC
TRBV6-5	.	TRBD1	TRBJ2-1	CASSYGTALGDEQFF	TGTGCCAGCAGTTATGGGACAGCCCTTGGGGATGAGCAGTTCTTC
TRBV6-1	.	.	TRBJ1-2	CASSETGRGYTF	TGTGCCAGCAGTGAAACGGGTCGTGGCTACACCTTC
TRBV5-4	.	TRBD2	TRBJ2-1	CASSLNGGGVYNEQFF	TGTGCCAGCAGCTTGAATGGCGGGGGGGTTTACAATGAGCAGTTCTTC
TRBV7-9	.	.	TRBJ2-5	CASSLSQGYQETQYF	TGTGCCAGCAGCTTATCCCAGGGGTACCAAGAGACCCAGTACTTC
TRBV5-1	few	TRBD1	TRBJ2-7	CASSSGQDYEQYF	TGCGCCAGCAGCTCGGGACAGGACTACGAGCAGTACTTC
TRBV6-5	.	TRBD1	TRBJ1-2	CASSLTGGAGYGYTF	TGTGCCAGCAGTTTGACAGGGGGCGCCGGGTATGGCTACACCTTC
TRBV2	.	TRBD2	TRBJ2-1	CASILAGGNEQFF	TGTGCCAGCATATTGGCGGGGGGGAATGAGCAGTTCTTC
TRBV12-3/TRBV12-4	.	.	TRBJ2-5	CASSPEETQYF	TGTGCCAGCAGTCCCGAAGAGACCCAGTACTTC
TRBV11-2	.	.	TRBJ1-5	CASSYTGIQPQHF	TGTGCCAGCAGCTATACAGGGATTCAGCCCCAGCATTTT
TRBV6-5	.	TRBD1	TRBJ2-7	CASSPRQGNYEQYF	TGTGCCAGCAGCCCCCGACAGGGAAACTACGAGCAGTACTTC
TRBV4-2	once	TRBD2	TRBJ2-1	CASTLTGGAYNEQFF	TGTGCCAGCACCTTAACGGGGGGGGCCTACAATGAGCAGTTCTTC
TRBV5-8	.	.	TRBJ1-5	CASSLQGYSNQPQHF	TGTGCCAGCAGCTTACAGGGCTATAGCAATCAGCCCCAGCATTTT
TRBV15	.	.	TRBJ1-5	CATSRRGEEPQHF	TGTGCCACCAGCAGAAGAGGGGAGGAGCCCCAGCATTTT
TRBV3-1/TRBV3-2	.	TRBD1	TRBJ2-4	CASSQTGGGNIQYF	TGTGCCAGCAGCCAAACAGGGGGCGGAAACATTCAGTACTTC
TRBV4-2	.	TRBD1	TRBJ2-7	CASSQGDRDYEQYF	TGTGCCAGCAGCCAGGGGGACAGGGACTACGAGCAGTACTTC